This is a list of T cell receptor beta chains from one sample in a study of CD8 T cells in ankylosing spondylitis. TCRdb ran MiXCR on the 5' RACE reads and lists one entry per CDR3 protein. The sample comprises around 330,000 distinct CDR3 sequences, around a tenth of which are singletons, and 9.1% rests with the top ten. The sequencing sample was made of blood, either unsorted or a sorted T cell fraction (not recorded which). The receptors were sampled from a female donor with ankylosing spondylitis or in good health (not recorded which). Each CDR3 is given with its conserved first and last residue. Fields, in order: V gene, clone size, D gene, J gene, CDR3 DNA, CDR3 protein. D genes are given only for firm matches. Clone size is not always given. Where it is, it says once, few, many or a class for expanded clones.

TRBV5-6	few	TRBD1	TRBJ2-7	TGTGCCAGCAGCTTGACAGGGGGGCACGAGCAGTACTTC	CASSLTGGHEQYF
TRBV12-3/TRBV12-4	many	TRBD2	TRBJ2-1	TGTGCCAGCAGTAAACTAGCGGGGCCCAATGAGCAGTTCTTC	CASSKLAGPNEQFF
TRBV7-2	.	.	TRBJ2-3	TGTGCCAGCAGCTTCCTCGGACTGGACACAGATACGCAGTATTTT	CASSFLGLDTDTQYF
TRBV5-1	many	.	TRBJ2-7	TGCGCCAGCAGGGACAGAAGCTCCTACGAGCAGTACTTC	CASRDRSSYEQYF
TRBV20-1	few	TRBD2	TRBJ2-7	TGCAGTGCAATTTATAGCGGGAGGGCCTGGCACGAGCAGTACTTC	CSAIYSGRAWHEQYF
TRBV28	many	.	TRBJ2-3	TGTGCCAGCCGATTGACGGGGGGCAGGGATACGCAGTATTTT	CASRLTGGRDTQYF
TRBV14	.	TRBD1	TRBJ2-7	TGTGCCAGCAGCCTCCTGACCGGGACAGGCTACGAGCAGTACTTC	CASSLLTGTGYEQYF
TRBV5-1	many	.	TRBJ2-1	TGCGCCAGCAGCTTGGATAGCAGGGGCAATGAGCAGTTCTTC	CASSLDSRGNEQFF
TRBV10-3	many	.	TRBJ2-5	TGTGCCATCAGTGACCTAGCAGGAGAGACCCAGTACTTC	CAISDLAGETQYF
TRBV5-1	.	TRBD2	TRBJ2-1	TGCGCCAGCAGCTCAGAGCGGGGGTGGGGCGATGAGCAGTTCTTC	CASSSERGWGDEQFF
TRBV27	.	TRBD1	TRBJ2-1	TGTGCCAGCAGCCCAGGGGGATACAATGAGCATTTCTTC	CASSPGGYNEHFF
TRBV20-1	few	.	TRBJ2-1	TGCAGTGCTAGTTTGGGGGGAGTCCTCTACAATGAGCAGTTCTTC	CSASLGGVLYNEQFF
TRBV30	.	.	TRBJ1-2	TGTGCCGGGGGGGATTATGGCTACACCTTC	CAGGDYGYTF
TRBV20-1	many	.	TRBJ2-5	TGCAGTGCTAGCGGATTGACCATGAGAGATGTTGCGACCCAGTACTTC	CSASGLTMRDVATQYF
TRBV27	.	TRBD2	TRBJ2-1	TGTGCCAGCAGCGCGATAGCGGGGTTCGGAGTGGATGAGCAGTTCTTC	CASSAIAGFGVDEQFF
TRBV28	.	TRBD1	TRBJ2-7	TGTGCCAGCAGGGGACAGGGAGCGGGCTCCTACGAGCAGTACTTC	CASRGQGAGSYEQYF